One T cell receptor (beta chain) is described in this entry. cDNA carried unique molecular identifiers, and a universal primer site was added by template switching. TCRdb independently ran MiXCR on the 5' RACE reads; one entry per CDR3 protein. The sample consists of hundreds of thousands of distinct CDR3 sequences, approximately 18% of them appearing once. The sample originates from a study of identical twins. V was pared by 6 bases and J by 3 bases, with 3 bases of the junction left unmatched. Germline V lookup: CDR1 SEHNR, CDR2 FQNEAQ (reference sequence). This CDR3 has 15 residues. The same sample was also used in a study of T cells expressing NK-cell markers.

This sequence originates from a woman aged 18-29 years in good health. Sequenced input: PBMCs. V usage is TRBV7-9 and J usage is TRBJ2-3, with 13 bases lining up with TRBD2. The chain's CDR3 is CASRLAGGKTDTQYF. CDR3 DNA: TGTGCCAGCAGACTAGCGGGGGGGAAAACAGATACGCAGTATTTT.